This paragraph covers one TCR beta chain sequence. This entry comes from a study of blood T cell repertoires in COVID-19. In the study overall: Material from acute and convalescent COVID-19 was sourced from the United States, Italy and Spain.

Produced via immunoSEQ multiplex PCR; TCRdb's table is partial and in-frame only. The data contain tens of thousands of clones, about 80% of them singletons. This TCR derives from a man in his 70s with acute or convalescent COVID-19. The sample was peripheral blood.

The CDR3 DNA sequence: TGTGCCAGCAGCTTAGAAGCCTTATCTAACTATGGCTACACCTTC. It is translated as CASSLEALSNYGYTF. The chain is built from TRBV7-2 and TRBJ1-2; D gene unclear. Germline V gene data show CDR1 as SGHTA and CDR2 as FQGNSA. This CDR3 comprises 15 residues. Trimming removed 1 base at V and 0 bases at J, with 9 bases between. Complete variable domain (other parts from reference TRBV7-2 and TRBJ1-2): GAGVSQSPSNKVTEKGKDVELRCDPISGHTALYWYRQSLGQGLEFLIYFQGNSAPDKSGLPSDRFSAERTGGSVSTLTIQRTQQEDSAVYLCASSLEALSNYGYTFGSGTRLTVV.